This T cell receptor (beta chain) was identified in a study of T cells after posttransplantation cyclophosphamide. Notes on the study in general: TRB clonality was highly associated with recipient CMV seropositivity and reactivation. Blood and skin or GI T cell repertoires showed limited TRB overlap. Donor CD8+ memory clones often dominated recipient blood repertoires at later times.

Trimming removed 1 base from V and 1 base from J; junction bases left unmatched: 8. The CDR3 extends over 17 amino acids. Germline assignment: CDR1 LNHNV and CDR2 YYDKDF (reference sequence). Peripheral blood was collected from the related graft donor on the marrow donation day. By share, this clone ranks as medium-sized. Its antigen remains unknown. Here immunoSEQ multiplex PCR was the method, and the copy in TCRdb shows in-frame clones only, minus some. The sample lists 9,500 to 15,000 clones, none appearing once, the ten largest making up roughly 8%. The rearrangement uses TRBV15 and TRBJ2-3; 7 bases agree with TRBD1. Sequencing input: PBMCs. The sequence derives from a woman aged 40 to 55 in good health, CMV-negative, and a related stem cell transplant donor. The CDR3 is CATSRARGGGGTDTQYF. In DNA, the CDR3 is TGTGCCACCAGCAGAGCAAGAGGGGGCGGAGGCACAGATACGCAGTATTTT. Looking up the rest from reference TRBV15 and TRBJ2-3 gives the full variable domain: DAMVIQNPRYQVTQFGKPVTLSCSQTLNHNVMYWYQQKSSQAPKLLFHYYDKDFNNEADTPDNFQSRRPNTSFCFLDIRSPGLGDTAMYLCATSRARGGGGTDTQYFGPGTRLTVL.